This passage covers 19 T cell receptor beta chains from one sample sequenced in a study of read filtering for tumor transcriptome and immune sequencing. This library used around 400 ng RNA and molecular barcoded adaptors spanning alpha/delta and beta/gamma chains. Each CDR3 protein gets one entry after TCRdb re-called the reads with MiXCR. The table records about 37,000 distinct CDR3 sequences, approximately 13% of them present only once. The source material was a population of CD138-negative cells sorted from bone marrow. Source of these receptors: a donor over 35 with multiple myeloma.

A word on this clonotype: One end of the junction varies from germline; a read error may be responsible. J is TRBJ2-3 and V is TRBV3-1, with TRBD2 matching over 8 bases. There are 15 residues in the CDR3. Germline CDR1 reads LGHDT; CDR2 reads YNNKEL (reference sequence). The CDR3 protein is CASSSKAGVADTRYF. The CDR3 DNA reads TGTGCCAGCAGTAGTAAAGCGGGAGTAGCAGATACGCGGTATTTT.

This clonotype was picked up many times. The rearrangement links TRBV20-1 to TRBJ2-7; 7 bases fit TRBD2. The CDR3 sequence is 13 residues long. Trimming took 7 bases from V and 3 from J; bases not matched to a gene: 9. Per germline, CDR1 DFQATT and CDR2 SNEGSKA (reference sequence). The CDR3 coding sequence is TGCAGTGGAGACGGGGGGTTAATCTACGAGCAGTACTTC. It codes for CSGDGGLIYEQYF.

This clonotype was detected many times. The chain has TRBV15 and TRBJ2-5; D remains ambiguous. The CDR3 covers 14 residues. Germline CDR1 and CDR2: LNHNV and YYDKDF (reference sequence). V was shortened by 1 base and J by 3 bases, with 9 bases between the two germline ends. The CDR3 reads CATSRGSAEETQYF. The DNA for the CDR3 is TGTGCCACCAGCAGAGGGTCGGCGGAAGAGACCCAGTACTTC.

This clonotype was counted ten times or more. This chain joins TRBV28 and TRBJ1-1, with 7 bases aligning to TRBD1. V was clipped by 6 bases and J by 2 bases; unmatched bases: 15. CDR1 is MDHEN, CDR2 SYDVKM, per germline. The CDR3 covers 17 residues. The CDR3 DNA reads as TGTGCCAGCAGAACACAGGCCAGACGGGACAGAAACACTGAAGCTTTCTTT. It is translated as CASRTQARRDRNTEAFF.

There are many counts of this clonotype. CDR3 protein: CASSGTSGSRVEQFF. The CDR3 DNA follows: TGTGCCAGCAGTGGGACTAGCGGGAGTAGAGTTGAGCAGTTCTTC. This chain joins TRBV12-3 or TRBV12-4 and TRBJ2-1; TRBD2 agrees at 14 bases. V lost 5 bases and J lost 9; bases outside the gene matches: 6. The CDR3 covers 15 residues.

This clonotype was observed a few times. A far larger clone differs by one base, so this is likely a read error. The V and J genes are TRBV7-8 and TRBJ2-1; no definite D call. With the DNA end fitting TRBJ2-7 better, the J assignment may be wrong. This CDR3 is 13 amino acids long. Germline CDR1 SGHVS, CDR2 FQNEAQ. The CDR3 loop is CASSLARYNEQYF. DNA for the CDR3: TGTGCCAGCAGCTTAGCGCGGTACAATGAGCAGTACTTC.

This clonotype appeared once. One end of the junction fails to match germline, which may point to a read error. The V gene is TRBV5-4, the J gene TRBJ2-5; 11 positions match TRBD2. The CDR3 is made up of 15 amino acids. Germline loops: CDR1 SGHNT, CDR2 YYREEE (reference sequence). As DNA, the CDR3 is TGTGCCAACAGCTTGGCCCTAGCGGGAGGAGAGACCCAGTACTTC. Amino acid sequence: CANSLALAGGETQYF.

Concerning this clonotype: A far larger clone is a single base away, which makes a read error likely. This chain joins TRBV7-8 and TRBJ2-7; a possible D gene is TRBD1 (5 bases). The CDR3 spans 13 residues. Germline V gene lookup returns CDR1 SGHVS and CDR2 FQNEAQ. Trimming stripped 4 bases from V and 10 bases from J, with 17 bases between. The CDR3 sequence: CASSSGVQGDQYF. DNA of the CDR3: TGTGCCAGCAGCTCCGGAGTCCAGGGCGATCAGTACTTC.

At least ten counts were recorded for this clonotype. CDR3 protein: CSARDFEKNTGELFF. The CDR3 nucleotides are TGCAGTGCTAGAGATTTTGAGAAGAACACCGGGGAGCTGTTTTTT. The rearrangement uses TRBV20-1 and TRBJ2-2, with no clear D. Germline assignment: CDR1 DFQATT and CDR2 SNEGSKA (reference sequence). Trimming took off 0 bases at V and 1 base at J, with 9 bases between the two ends. There are 15 residues in the CDR3.

Notes on this clonotype: It may be a read error: a sequence one base away is much more abundant. V and J are TRBV6-6 and TRBJ2-7, with D hard to call. V was clipped by 8 bases and J by 1 base, with 9 bases between them. Germline CDR1 reads MNHNY; CDR2 reads SVGAGI (reference sequence). The CDR3 runs to 12 residues. The CDR3 DNA reads TGTGCCAGCTGTGAGGATTCCTACGAGCAGTACTTC. Translating it yields CASCEDSYEQYF.

Ten or more counts support this clonotype. The genes are TRBV28 and TRBJ2-5; 14 bases line up with TRBD2. J lost 1 base, V lost 0 bases, and 1 base had no gene match. Germline V lookup: CDR1 MDHEN, CDR2 SYDVKM. The CDR3 is made up of 17 amino acids. The CDR3 region has the DNA TGTGCCAGCAGTTTATGGACTAGCGGGAGGGCCCAAGAGACCCAGTACTTC. This translates into CASSLWTSGRAQETQYF.

This clonotype was counted at least ten times. This chain uses TRBV20-1 with TRBJ2-7; possibly TRBD2 for D (5 bases). V lost 0 bases, J lost 3 bases, and 15 bases lay in between. The CDR3 has 15 residues. Germline CDR1 DFQATT, CDR2 SNEGSKA (reference sequence). Here the CDR3 DNA reads TGCAGTGCTAGAGAACCCCTCCGAGGGAGCTACGAGCAGTACTTC. Protein: CSAREPLRGSYEQYF.

This clonotype was found many times. V gene TRBV29-1 combines with J gene TRBJ2-5; 7 bases map to TRBD1. From germline, CDR1 is SQVTM and CDR2 ANQGSEA. Trimming at V came to 3 bases and at J to 3 bases, leaving 7 bases not matched to a gene. The CDR3 length is 14 residues. The DNA of the CDR3 is TGCAGCGTTGAGGGTCGACAGGGAGAAGAGACCCAGTACTTC. It yields the protein CSVEGRQGEETQYF.

This clonotype was observed many times. V and J are TRBV10-3 and TRBJ1-1; D may be TRBD1 (5 bases). The CDR3 is made up of 14 amino acids. V lost 2 bases to trimming and J lost 3 bases, with 10 bases between them. Germline V gene data show CDR1 as ENHRY and CDR2 as SYGVKD. The CDR3 DNA reads TGTGCCATCAGTGAGACCCGGGGGGACACTGAAGCTTTCTTT. It yields the protein CAISETRGDTEAFF.

This clonotype was counted many times. The chain combines TRBV20-1 with TRBJ1-5, with D possibly being TRBD1 (5 bases). Per germline, CDR1 DFQATT and CDR2 SNEGSKA (reference sequence). V was clipped by 6 bases and J by 1 base, with 13 bases between them. This CDR3 comprises 14 residues. In DNA, the CDR3 is TGCAGTGCGCGGCGGGGCGGCAGCAATCAGCCCCAGCATTTT. This sequence encodes CSARRGGSNQPQHF.

This clonotype appeared a single time. V usage is TRBV19 and J usage is TRBJ2-2; D ambiguous. Trimming stripped 3 bases from V and 6 bases from J, with 8 bases between. CDR1 and CDR2 from the germline V gene are LNHDA and SQIVND (reference sequence). The CDR3 is 13 residues long. CDR3 loop: CASSMSRPGELFF. CDR3 DNA sequence: TGTGCCAGTAGTATGAGCAGACCCGGGGAGCTGTTTTTT. The full variable domain, rest sourced from reference TRBV19 and TRBJ2-2, is DGGITQSPKYLFRKEGQNVTLSCEQNLNHDAMYWYRQDPGQGLRLIYYSQIVNDFQKGDIAEGYSVSREKKESFPLTVTSAQKNPTAFYLCASSMSRPGELFFGEGSRLTVL.

This clonotype came up many times. The chain recombines TRBV7-3 with TRBJ2-1, with D perhaps matching TRBD1 (5 bases). Germline V CDR1 and CDR2: SGHTA, FQGTGA. V shed 5 bases and J shed 2 bases, with 13 bases lying between them. The CDR3 loop spans 15 amino acids. The CDR3 here is CASSLGAVTYNEQFF. CDR3 coding DNA: TGTGCCAGCAGCCTTGGGGCGGTAACCTACAATGAGCAGTTCTTC.

This clonotype was detected many times. This sequence joins TRBV5-6 and TRBJ2-1; a weak D match, TRBD1 (6 bases). Germline CDR1 and CDR2: SGHDT and YYEEEE. V gave up 1 base and J gave up 8 bases, with 13 bases separating them. The CDR3 is 14 residues long. The CDR3 DNA reads TGTGCCAGCAGCTTGTCCAGGGGTTCAGATGAGCAGTTCTTC. As protein: CASSLSRGSDEQFF.

This clonotype appeared many times. The genes are TRBV7-2 and TRBJ2-3, with TRBD2 identical over 10 bases. From germline, CDR1 is SGHTA and CDR2 FQGNSA. This CDR3 spans 21 amino acids. V shed 0 bases, J shed 3 bases, and the junction held 18 bases outside the gene matches. The CDR3 loop reads CASSLASGREAPLAGTDTQYF. The DNA for the CDR3 is TGTGCCAGCAGCTTAGCGTCGGGCAGGGAAGCCCCACTAGCGGGGACAGATACGCAGTATTTT.